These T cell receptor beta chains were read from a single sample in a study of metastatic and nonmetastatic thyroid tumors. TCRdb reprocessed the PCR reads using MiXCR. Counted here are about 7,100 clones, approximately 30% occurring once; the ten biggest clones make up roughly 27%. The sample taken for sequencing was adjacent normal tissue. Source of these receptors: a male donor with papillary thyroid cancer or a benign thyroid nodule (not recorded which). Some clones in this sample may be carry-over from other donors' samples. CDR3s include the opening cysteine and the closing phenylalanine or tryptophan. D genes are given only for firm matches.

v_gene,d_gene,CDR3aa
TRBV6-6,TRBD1,CASSYSTGVGYTF
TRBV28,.,CASSFLLADEQFF
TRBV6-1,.,CACSLPGGFWPF
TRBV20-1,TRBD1,CSARPLRTGGYNEQFF
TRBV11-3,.,CASSQEAGTYGYTF
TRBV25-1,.,CASSEWAATEAFF
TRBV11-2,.,CASSPPASYNEQFF
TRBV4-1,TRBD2,CASSIGLAGWVHRTDTQYF
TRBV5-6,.,CASSLYQRLNEQFF
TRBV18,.,CASSPIILLQGRVHEQFF
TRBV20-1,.,CSAREGGSGNQPQHF
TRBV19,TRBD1,CASSPDRGTNKEKLFF
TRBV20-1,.,CSAREAEGFYEQYF
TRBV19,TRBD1,CASRGTENTEAFF
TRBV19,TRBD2,CASSTSSGWGGYLFF
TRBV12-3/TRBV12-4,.,CASSSVTRYNEQFF
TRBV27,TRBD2,CASSPLAGAYEQYF
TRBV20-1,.,CSAMSGNTEAFF
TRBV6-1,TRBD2,CASSPWTSEGEQFF
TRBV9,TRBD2,CASADSGRTDTQYF
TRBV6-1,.,CAIVGVENYGYNF
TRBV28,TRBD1,CASRPSRGLREQYF
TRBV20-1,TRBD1,CSARDFFRGPQETQYF
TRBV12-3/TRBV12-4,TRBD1,CASSPGQGARNEKLFF
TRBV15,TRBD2,CATSRLLAGGGGEQFF
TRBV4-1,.,CASSQAVFQPQHF